A selection of T cell receptor beta chains follows, all from one sample in a study of cytomegalovirus exposure and HLA in healthy donors. Libraries were prepared by immunoSEQ multiplex PCR; TCRdb keeps only in-frame clonotypes and omits some of them. This table holds around 200,000 clones, roughly 79% found once. The specimen was PBMCs. The receptors were sampled from a man younger than 35 in good health and CMV-seronegative. Each CDR3 is given with its conserved first and last residue. D genes are given only for firm matches. Clone size is not always given. Where it is, it says once, few, many or a class for expanded clones.

J gene | D gene | CDR3 length | V gene | clone size | CDR3 DNA | CDR3 protein
TRBJ2-3 | TRBD2 | 15 | TRBV2 | once | TGTGCCAGCAGTGTAGCGGGGGCCGGCACAGATACGCAGTATTTT | CASSVAGAGTDTQYF
TRBJ2-3 | - | 11 | TRBV20-1 | - | TGCAGCCGGCCGGGAACAGATACGCAGTATTTT | CSRPGTDTQYF
TRBJ1-4 | TRBD1 | 14 | TRBV19 | - | TGTGCCAGTAGTGGGACAGCAACTAATGAAAAACTGTTTTTT | CASSGTATNEKLFF
TRBJ1-1 | TRBD1 | 14 | TRBV28 | - | TGTGCCAGCAGTTTCGGGACAGCTAACACTGAAGCTTTCTTT | CASSFGTANTEAFF
TRBJ2-7 | TRBD1 | 15 | TRBV6-5 | - | TGTGCCAGCAGGTTGGGACAGGCCTTGACCTACGAGCAGTACTTC | CASRLGQALTYEQYF
TRBJ2-1 | TRBD1 | 15 | TRBV7-9 | once | TGTGCCAGCAGCCCGCCTGGGACAGGGGTCAATGAGCAGTTCTTC | CASSPPGTGVNEQFF
TRBJ2-6 | - | 15 | TRBV5-1 | - | TGCGCCAGCAGCTTGCCGTCCGCTGGGGCCAACGTCCTGACTTTC | CASSLPSAGANVLTF
TRBJ1-6 | - | 10 | TRBV21-1 | - | TGTGATCTTCATAATTCACCCCTCCACTTT | CDLHNSPLHF
TRBJ1-1 | TRBD1 | 21 | TRBV5-1 | - | TGCGCCAGCAGCTCTCGGACAGGGGGGGTCGCAGGAGTGTTCAGGGACACTGAAGCTTTCTTT | CASSSRTGGVAGVFRDTEAFF
TRBJ2-1 | TRBD2 | 21 | TRBV7-3 | - | TGTGCCAGCAGCTCGGATCTACCGGGACTAGCGGGAGCGGCGCCCTACAATGAGCAGTTCTTC | CASSSDLPGLAGAAPYNEQFF
TRBJ2-3 | TRBD2 | 14 | TRBV27 | - | TGTGCCAGCAGTTTAATGAGACTAGCGGGAGCACAGTATTTT | CASSLMRLAGAQYF
TRBJ2-5 | - | 15 | TRBV5-1 | - | TGCGCCAGCAGCCCGGGAGGTACAGGGGGATCGACCCAGTACTTC | CASSPGGTGGSTQYF
TRBJ2-6 | TRBD2 | 18 | TRBV4-3 | - | TGCGCCAGCAGCCAAGATCGGGGGGGTCTCTCTGGGGCCAACGTCCTGACTTTC | CASSQDRGGLSGANVLTF
TRBJ1-4 | TRBD1 | 15 | TRBV28 | - | TGTGCCAGCAGTTTCCAACAGGGGTTAGGGGAAAAACTGTTTTTT | CASSFQQGLGEKLFF
TRBJ1-5 | - | 14 | TRBV18 | - | TGTGCCAGCTCACCAAAACAGCCCAATCAGCCCCAGCATTTT | CASSPKQPNQPQHF
TRBJ1-1 | TRBD1 | 15 | TRBV5-1 | - | TGCGCCAGCAGTGGGGGGACAGGGCCGAACACTGAAGCTTTCTTT | CASSGGTGPNTEAFF
TRBJ1-1 | - | 15 | TRBV9 | few | TGTGCCAGCAGCCCGAGCCCTTCCTTGACTGTTGAAGCTTTCTTT | CASSPSPSLTVEAFF
TRBJ1-4 | TRBD1 | 16 | TRBV7-2 | few | TGTGCCAGCAGCTTAGCTAGGGTAGGGGGCGATGAAAAACTGTTTTTT | CASSLARVGGDEKLFF
TRBJ1-4 | - | 13 | TRBV19 | - | TGCGCCAGTATTTCAGGGGTTGATGAAAAACTGTTTTTT | CASISGVDEKLFF
TRBJ1-1 | TRBD1 | 16 | TRBV7-3 | - | TGTGCCAGCAGCTTAGGACAGGAACAGGGGAACACTGAAGCTTTCTTT | CASSLGQEQGNTEAFF
TRBJ2-7 | - | 11 | TRBV29-1 | - | TGCAGCGTTCGACAGACCTACGAGCAGTACTTC | CSVRQTYEQYF
TRBJ1-5 | TRBD1 | 17 | TRBV28 | - | TGTGCCAGCAGTTTATCCCAGGCAGGGGGCGGCAATCAGCCCCAGCATTTT | CASSLSQAGGGNQPQHF
TRBJ1-4 | - | 15 | TRBV30 | - | TGTGCCTGGAGTCTTCAGGGCGGCCTGAATGAAAAACTGTTTTTT | CAWSLQGGLNEKLFF
TRBJ1-5 | - | 14 | TRBV27 | - | TGTGCCAGCAGTTTCGGGTATAGCAATCAGCCCCAGCATTTT | CASSFGYSNQPQHF
TRBJ2-1 | TRBD1 | 15 | TRBV13 | few | TGTGCCAGCAGCTCGGGACAGGGGGAACTTGGTGAGCAGTTCTTC | CASSSGQGELGEQFF
TRBJ2-3 | TRBD2 | 19 | TRBV4-3 | - | TGCACCAGCAGCCAAGACCCCGGGACTAGCGTAGGTGGGGCAGATACGCAGTATTTT | CTSSQDPGTSVGGADTQYF
TRBJ2-5 | TRBD2 | 14 | TRBV7-2 | - | TGTGCCAGCAGCTCCCGACGGGAGGGGGAGACCCAGTACTTC | CASSSRREGETQYF
TRBJ1-3 | - | 15 | TRBV7-2 | - | TGTGCCAGCAGCTTAGCAGGAGTCCAGGGAAACACCATATATTTT | CASSLAGVQGNTIYF
TRBJ2-4 | - | 16 | TRBV4-2 | - | TGTGCCAGCAGCCCCTCGGCGGCCCTAGCCAAAAACATTCAGTACTTC | CASSPSAALAKNIQYF
TRBJ1-1 | TRBD1 | 14 | TRBV11-2 | - | TGTGCCAGCAGCTTAGTCACAGGGGTGAATGAAGCTTTCTTT | CASSLVTGVNEAFF
TRBJ1-2 | TRBD1 | 13 | TRBV27 | - | TGTGCCAGCACCCAAGACAGGGCGTATGGCTACACCTTC | CASTQDRAYGYTF
TRBJ2-1 | - | 13 | TRBV30 | - | TGTGCCTGGAGTGTAGCCCCTACTAATGAGCAGTTCTTC | CAWSVAPTNEQFF
TRBJ1-4 | - | 15 | TRBV10-3 | - | TGTGCCATCAGTCAGATACAGGGTTTTAATGAAAAACTGTTTTTT | CAISQIQGFNEKLFF
TRBJ1-5 | TRBD1 | 14 | TRBV7-9 | - | TGTGCCAGCAGCGGGGACAGTGACAATCAGCCCCAGCATTTT | CASSGDSDNQPQHF
TRBJ2-1 | TRBD1 | 14 | TRBV7-9 | - | TGTGCCAGCAGCGATAGGGACAGGGAGGATGAGCAGTTCTTC | CASSDRDREDEQFF
TRBJ2-3 | - | 14 | TRBV5-1 | - | TGCGCCAGCAGCTTGGAAGGGGGCACAGATACGCAGTATTTT | CASSLEGGTDTQYF
TRBJ2-5 | TRBD1 | 16 | TRBV25-1 | - | TGTGCCAGCAGTGGGAGGACAGGGGTTCTCGAGGAGACCCAGTACTTC | CASSGRTGVLEETQYF
TRBJ1-2 | - | 15 | TRBV19 | - | TGTGCCAGTAGTGCGGGAGGGGAGCGTCCCGGTGGCTACACCTTC | CASSAGGERPGGYTF
TRBJ2-1 | - | 11 | TRBV29-1 | - | TGCAGCGTTGGGCAGTACAATGAGCAGTTCTTC | CSVGQYNEQFF
TRBJ2-3 | TRBD1 | 14 | TRBV10-3 | - | TGTGCCATCAGCCCCGACAGGGTCACAGATACGCAGTATTTT | CAISPDRVTDTQYF
TRBJ2-5 | TRBD1 | 17 | TRBV11-2 | - | TGTGCCAGCAGCGGATGGGGGACAGGGGGCGGGGAAGAGACCCAGTACTTC | CASSGWGTGGGEETQYF
TRBJ1-3 | - | 15 | TRBV6-6 | - | TGTGCCAGCAGTTACGAAGGGGTATCAGGAAACACCATATATTTT | CASSYEGVSGNTIYF
TRBJ1-1 | - | 14 | TRBV6-1 | - | TGTGCCAGCAGTGAATCAACAGGATACACTGAAGCTTTCTTT | CASSESTGYTEAFF
TRBJ1-1 | - | 12 | TRBV30 | - | TGTGCCTGGAGGTGGAGGGAAACTGAAGCTTTCTTT | CAWRWRETEAFF
TRBJ2-7 | - | 14 | TRBV6-6 | - | TGTGCCAGCAGCTACTCAGGGGTCGTCTACGAGCAGTACTTC | CASSYSGVVYEQYF
TRBJ2-7 | - | 14 | TRBV5-6 | - | TGTGCCAGCAGCTCCGTAGCCTCACGGGGAGAGCAGTACTTC | CASSSVASRGEQYF
TRBJ1-2 | - | 12 | TRBV30 | once | TGTGCCTGGAGGAAGGGGAACTATGGCTACACCTTC | CAWRKGNYGYTF
TRBJ2-5 | TRBD1 | 15 | TRBV6-6 | - | TGTGCCAGCAGGCCGGGACAGGGGCTGCAAGAGACCCAGTACTTC | CASRPGQGLQETQYF
TRBJ1-3 | - | 14 | TRBV30 | - | TGTGCCTGGAGTAGGGGTTCCTCTGGAAACACCATATATTTT | CAWSRGSSGNTIYF
TRBJ2-7 | TRBD1 | 15 | TRBV7-2 | - | TGTGCCAGCAGCTTAGAAGGGGGCATCGCCTACGAGCAGTACTTC | CASSLEGGIAYEQYF
TRBJ1-1 | TRBD1 | 15 | TRBV11-2 | - | TGTGCCAGCAGCTTCAGAGGGACAGGGAAGGCTGAAGCTTTCTTT | CASSFRGTGKAEAFF
TRBJ2-7 | TRBD1 | 12 | TRBV18 | - | TGTGCCAGCTCCCCGGACAGGGACGAGCAGTACTTC | CASSPDRDEQYF
TRBJ2-4 | TRBD1 | 13 | TRBV19 | once | TGTGCCAGTAGAGCTCGACAGGGCGGCATTCAGTACTTC | CASRARQGGIQYF
TRBJ1-5 | - | 16 | TRBV19 | - | TGTGCCAGTAGTATAGATCCCCCAGGGCTCAATCAGCCCCAGCATTTT | CASSIDPPGLNQPQHF
TRBJ1-1 | TRBD1 | 13 | TRBV7-2 | - | TGTGCCAGCAGTTCGGACAGGGACACTGAAGCTTTCTTT | CASSSDRDTEAFF
TRBJ2-3 | - | 14 | TRBV5-1 | few | TGCGCCAGCAGCCTAGGACAGCGCACAGATACGCAGTATTTT | CASSLGQRTDTQYF
TRBJ2-1 | TRBD2 | 17 | TRBV4-3 | - | TGCGCCAGCAGCCAAGAAGGGCTAGCGGGGGGCCCCAATGAGCAGTTCTTC | CASSQEGLAGGPNEQFF
TRBJ2-7 | TRBD2 | 13 | TRBV11-2 | - | TGTGCCAGCAGCCGGGGGGACTCCTACGAGCAGTACTTC | CASSRGDSYEQYF